A single sample is the source of the 5 T cell receptor beta chains below, sequenced in a study of CD8+CD57+ T cells in acquired aplastic anemia. TCR beta VDJ and CDR3 profiling used genomic DNA as template. In TCRdb, the reads were re-called with MiXCR into one record per CDR3 protein. The sample consists of about 40,000 distinct CDR3 sequences, 63% of them appearing once. CD8+CD57+ cell expansion had been shown by flow cytometry in patients chosen for sequencing. Sequenced input: sorted CD4+, CD8+, or CD8+CD57+ T cells (not recorded which) from PBMCs. Receptor source: a human donor with aplastic anemia.

The genes are TRBV24-1 and TRBJ2-1, with 9 bases aligning to TRBD1. This CDR3 is 16 amino acids long. Germline V gene lookup returns CDR1 KGHDR and CDR2 SFDVKD. V lost 4 bases, J lost 5 bases, and 8 bases stayed unmatched. In nucleotides, the CDR3 is TGTGCCACCAGTGACCGCGGGACAGGGTTCGACAATGAGCAGTTCTTC. Its protein is CATSDRGTGFDNEQFF.

V and J are TRBV7-2 and TRBJ2-7; D is unresolved. The V end lost 1 base, the J end lost 7 bases, and 14 bases lay between the germline ends. The CDR3 contains 14 residues. CDR1 is SGHTA, CDR2 FQGNSA, per germline. CDR3 DNA sequence: TGTGCCAGCAGCTTAGGGTCAGTGCCGTGGGAGCAGTACTTC. This encodes CASSLGSVPWEQYF.

The chain combines TRBV4-1 with TRBJ1-5, with TRBD1 as a possible D gene (5 bases). This CDR3 region has 16 residues. Trimming stripped 1 base from V and 0 bases from J, with 10 bases between. Germline V gene lookup returns CDR1 MGHRA and CDR2 YSYEKL. The CDR3: CASSQVGTASNQPQHF. DNA of the CDR3: TGCGCCAGCAGCCAAGTTGGGACGGCTAGCAATCAGCCCCAGCATTTT.

Comment on this clonotype: Because the CDR3 is missing its conserved closing phenylalanine or tryptophan, this is likely a read error. The chain couples TRBV9 to TRBJ1-2, with D unresolved. The CDR3 consists of 16 residues. Trimming removed 3 bases from V and 2 bases from J, with 17 bases in between. Germline loops: CDR1 SGDLS, CDR2 YYNGEE. CDR3 sequence (DNA): TGTGCCAGCAGCGCCTCGCTGAGGACGGGAAACTATGGCTACACCATC. It codes for CASSASLRTGNYGYTI.

The sample holds many counts of this clonotype. The chain links TRBV7-9 to TRBJ1-2; D remains ambiguous. The ends were cut back, 3 bases at V and 3 bases at J, with 8 bases in the middle. The germline CDR1 and CDR2 sequences are SEHNR and FQNEAQ (reference sequence). CDR3 size: 13 residues. The CDR3 sequence: CASSFSLDYGYTF. The CDR3 bases are TGTGCCAGCAGCTTCTCCCTGGACTATGGCTACACCTTC. Filled out from reference TRBV7-9 and TRBJ1-2, the complete variable domain reads DTGVSQNPRHKITKRGQNVTFRCDPISEHNRLYWYRQTLGQGPEFLTYFQNEAQLEKSRLLSDRFSAERPKGSFSTLEIQRTEQGDSAMYLCASSFSLDYGYTFGSGTRLTVV.